This TCR beta chain was identified during a study of identical twins listed by TCRdb under 2016. Study-wide context: TCR alpha and beta repertoires from monozygotic twins, unrelated adults of various ages and cord blood were deep-sequenced to test whether fetal clonotypes persist. Replicate twin experiments were performed at different times using different library preparation protocols to rule out contamination.

Every donor in the study was a healthy Caucasian. Three pairs of female monozygotic twins, all aged about 18 to 30 years, made up the twin cohort. Positive isolation kits from Invitrogen were used to isolate CD4+ and CD8+ T cell populations. Summary of the overall study and its limitations: Because the same donors could not be followed over many years, the conclusions depended on cross-sectional statistical analysis. Recombination models systematically underestimated out-of-frame TCR alpha sharing in monozygotic twins but agreed with sharing between unrelated individuals. Abundant cord blood beta clonotypes carried fewer insertions; young adult naive repertoires showed a weaker similar trend, while memory repertoires showed none. Excess twin sharing in beta out-of-frame sequences was weaker because fewer shared sequences lowered the signal-to-noise ratio. Compared with coincidental sharing between unrelated individuals, an excess of low generation-probability sequences was observed among out-of-frame TCR alpha sequences shared between twins. Invariant T cells such as MAIT and iNKT could partly confound zero-insertion analyses, although diverse VJ usage argued against such confounding for most clonotypes.

The library was built by means of 5' RACE. Sequencing used an Illumina HiSeq 2000. A universal primer binding site was introduced by template switching, and a unique molecular identifier was present in the final cDNA, enabling accurate counting of TCR cDNA molecules. Specific primers in the conserved constant-segment region were used to synthesize first-strand cDNA for the TCR alpha and beta chains. Each cDNA library was double barcoded, with a SMART-Mk sample barcode plus Illumina barcodes, to control for contamination. TruSeq adapter sequences and Illumina sample barcodes were added in two successive PCR steps. The Illumina HiSeq platform was used with custom primers to sequence TCR alpha and beta cDNA libraries. In the authors' own workflow: Raw reads were processed with MiGEC to extract unique molecular identifiers, and MiXCR was used to determine CDR3 positions. Recombination models were inferred per individual with the repgenHMM and IGoR tools using an EM algorithm. Shared clonotype analysis was performed with the tcR package in R, normalizing sharing by the product of cloneset sizes. Out-of-frame nonproductive sequences were analyzed to study raw recombination free of thymic and clonal selection effects. TCRdb took the public reads, trimmed them with fastp at Q25, ran MiXCR for clone calling and kept in-frame beta chains. CDR3 protein duplicates are merged, each entry listing the most common genes and DNA. The authors' filters were not applied to this entry. The sample records about 330,000 distinct CDR3 sequences, 9% to 15% of which are singletons. Of the sample, approximately 7.5% is held by the ten largest clones.

This clonotype has ten or more counts. Its antigen is still unknown. There are no base qualities to consult, and no much larger clone falls within one base. The same specimen was also included in a second study, on yellow fever vaccine responses in identical twins. As the second publication notes: The T cell response to vaccination in identical twins was reported by the authors to appear partly convergent and partly personalized. In identical twins, the study followed T cell clones that responded to the vaccine with precision.

Sequenced input: CD8+ T cells sorted from blood. The clonotype originates from a woman aged 18 to 35 in good health.

For the CDR3, the sequence is CASSWNSQETQYF. The nucleotide sequence reads as follows: TGTGCCAGCAGTTGGAATTCTCAAGAGACCCAGTACTTC. The V and J genes are TRBV12-3 or TRBV12-4 and TRBJ2-5, with the D gene not confidently named. From the cysteine up to the phenylalanine, the CDR3 has a length of 13 residues. Just CDR3 DNA is preserved here, 39 bases in frame from base 1. V gives up 4 bases and J gives up 2 bases, and the segment between their germline ends measures 8 bases.